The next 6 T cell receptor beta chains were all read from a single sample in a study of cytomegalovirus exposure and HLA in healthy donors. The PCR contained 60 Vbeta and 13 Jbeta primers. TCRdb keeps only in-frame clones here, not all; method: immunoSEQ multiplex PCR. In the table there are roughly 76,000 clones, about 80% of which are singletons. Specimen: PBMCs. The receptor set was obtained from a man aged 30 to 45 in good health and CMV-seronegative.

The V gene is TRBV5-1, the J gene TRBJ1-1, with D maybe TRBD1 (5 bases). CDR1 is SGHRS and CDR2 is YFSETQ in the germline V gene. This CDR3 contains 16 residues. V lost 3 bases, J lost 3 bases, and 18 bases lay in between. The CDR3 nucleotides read TGCGCCAGCAGCTCGCGTGGGGGGGATGGGGACACTGAAGCTTTCTTT. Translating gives CASSSRGGDGDTEAFF.

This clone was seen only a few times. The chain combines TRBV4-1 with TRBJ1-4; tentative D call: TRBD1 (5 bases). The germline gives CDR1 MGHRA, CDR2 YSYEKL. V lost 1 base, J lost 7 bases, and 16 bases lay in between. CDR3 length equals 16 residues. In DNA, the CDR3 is TGCGCCAGCAGCCAAGTGTTTTCCGGCGGGACTGAAAAACTGTTTTTT. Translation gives CASSQVFSGGTEKLFF.

The CDR3 protein is CASSSYRERGQPQHF. CDR3 in DNA: TGTGCCAGCAGCTCATACAGGGAAAGGGGTCAGCCCCAGCATTTT. J is TRBJ1-5 and V is TRBV6-5; tentatively, D is TRBD1 (6 bases). The CDR3 runs to 15 residues. Germline CDR1 and CDR2: MNHEY and SVGAGI. Trimming shortened V by 6 bases and J by 6 bases, and 18 bases separated the two germline ends.

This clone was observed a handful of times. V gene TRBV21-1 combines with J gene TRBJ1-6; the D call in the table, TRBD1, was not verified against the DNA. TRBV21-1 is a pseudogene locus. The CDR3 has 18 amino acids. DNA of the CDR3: TGTGCCAGCAGCGTGGACAGGACCTCGGGCTCCTATAATTCACCCCTCCACTTT. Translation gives CASSVDRTSGSYNSPLHF.

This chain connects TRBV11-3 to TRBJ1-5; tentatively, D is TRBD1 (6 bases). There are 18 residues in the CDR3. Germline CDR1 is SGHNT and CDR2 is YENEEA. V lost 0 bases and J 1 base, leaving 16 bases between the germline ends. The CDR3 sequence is CASSLDMQGIGSNQPQHF. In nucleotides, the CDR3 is TGTGCCAGCAGCTTAGATATGCAGGGGATTGGGAGCAATCAGCCCCAGCATTTT.

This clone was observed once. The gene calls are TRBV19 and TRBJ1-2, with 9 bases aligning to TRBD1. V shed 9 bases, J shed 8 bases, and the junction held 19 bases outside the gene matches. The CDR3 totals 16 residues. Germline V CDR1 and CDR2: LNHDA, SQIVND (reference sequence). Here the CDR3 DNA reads TGTGCCAGAAGGAGGACCGGGACAGGGAGTTATCTAGGCTACACCTTC. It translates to CARRRTGTGSYLGYTF.